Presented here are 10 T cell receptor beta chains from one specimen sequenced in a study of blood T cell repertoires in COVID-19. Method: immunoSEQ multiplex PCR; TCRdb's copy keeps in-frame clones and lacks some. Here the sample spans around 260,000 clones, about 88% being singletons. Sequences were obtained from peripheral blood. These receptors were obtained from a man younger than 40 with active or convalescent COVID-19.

The CDR3 sequence is CASSLSQGVNEQYF. CDR3 sequence (DNA): TGTGCCAGCAGCTTATCGCAGGGCGTCAACGAGCAGTACTTC. The rearrangement uses TRBV7-9 and TRBJ2-7, with a weak D call TRBD1 (5 bases). V dropped 2 bases and J dropped 5 bases, with 13 bases sitting between them. This CDR3 is 14 amino acids long. Germline CDR1 reads SEHNR; CDR2 reads FQNEAQ (reference sequence).

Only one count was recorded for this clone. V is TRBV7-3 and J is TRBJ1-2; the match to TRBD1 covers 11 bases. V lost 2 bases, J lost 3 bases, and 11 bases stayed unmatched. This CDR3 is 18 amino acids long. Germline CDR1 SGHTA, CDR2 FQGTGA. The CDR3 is CASSLQGQGVNNDYGYTF. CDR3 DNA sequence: TGTGCCAGCAGCTTACAGGGACAGGGGGTAAATAATGACTATGGCTACACCTTC.

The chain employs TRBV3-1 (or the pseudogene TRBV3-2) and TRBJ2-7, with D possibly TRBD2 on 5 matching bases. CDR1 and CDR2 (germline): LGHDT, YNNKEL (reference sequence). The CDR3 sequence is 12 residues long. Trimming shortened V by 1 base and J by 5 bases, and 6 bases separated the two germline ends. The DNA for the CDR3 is TGTGCCAGCAGCCAAGGGGGAGACGAGCAGTACTTC. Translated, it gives CASSQGGDEQYF.

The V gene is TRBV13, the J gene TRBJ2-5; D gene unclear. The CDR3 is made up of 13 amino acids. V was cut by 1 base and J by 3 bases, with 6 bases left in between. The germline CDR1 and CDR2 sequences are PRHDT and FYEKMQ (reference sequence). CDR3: CASSLDSEETQYF. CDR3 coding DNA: TGTGCCAGCAGCTTAGATTCGGAAGAGACCCAGTACTTC.

CDR3 sequence (DNA): TGTGCCAGCAGTAGGACAGAGAACACTGAAGCTTTCTTT. It encodes CASSRTENTEAFF. The rearrangement joins TRBV12-3 or TRBV12-4 to TRBJ1-1; possibly TRBD1 for D (6 bases). This CDR3 is built from 13 residues. Trimming took off 5 bases at V and 1 base at J, with 8 bases between the two ends.

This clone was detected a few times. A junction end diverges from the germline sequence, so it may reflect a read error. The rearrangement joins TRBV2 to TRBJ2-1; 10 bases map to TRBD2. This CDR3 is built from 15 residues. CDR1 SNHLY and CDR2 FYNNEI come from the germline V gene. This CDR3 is CASRHDLAGVSGLVF. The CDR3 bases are TGTGCCAGCAGACATGATCTAGCGGGGGTCTCAGGATTGGTCTTC. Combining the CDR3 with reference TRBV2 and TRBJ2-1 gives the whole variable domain EPEVTQTPSHQVTQMGQEVILRCVPISNHLYFYWYRQILGQKVEFLVSFYNNEISEKSEIFDDQFSVERPDGSNFTLKIRSTKLEDSAMYFCASRHDLAGVSGLVFGPGTRLTVL.

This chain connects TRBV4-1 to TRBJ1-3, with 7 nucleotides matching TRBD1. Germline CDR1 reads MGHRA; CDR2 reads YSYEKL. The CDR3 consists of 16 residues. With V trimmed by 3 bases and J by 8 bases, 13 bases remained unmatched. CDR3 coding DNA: TGCGCCAGCAGCCAGTATCCGGGACAGCTTTACGACACCATATATTTT. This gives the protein CASSQYPGQLYDTIYF.

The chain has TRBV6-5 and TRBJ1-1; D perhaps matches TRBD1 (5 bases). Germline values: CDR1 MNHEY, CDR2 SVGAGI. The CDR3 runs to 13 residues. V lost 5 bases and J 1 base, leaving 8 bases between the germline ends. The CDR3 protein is CASSNTGNTEAFF. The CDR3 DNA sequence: TGTGCCAGCAGTAATACAGGGAACACTGAAGCTTTCTTT.

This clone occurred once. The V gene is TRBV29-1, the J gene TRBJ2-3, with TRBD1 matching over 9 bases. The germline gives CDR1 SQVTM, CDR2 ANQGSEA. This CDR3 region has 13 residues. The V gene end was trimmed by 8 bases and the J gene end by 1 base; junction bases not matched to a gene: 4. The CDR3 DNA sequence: TGCAGCACACGGACAGGGGGCACAGATACGCAGTATTTT. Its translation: CSTRTGGTDTQYF.

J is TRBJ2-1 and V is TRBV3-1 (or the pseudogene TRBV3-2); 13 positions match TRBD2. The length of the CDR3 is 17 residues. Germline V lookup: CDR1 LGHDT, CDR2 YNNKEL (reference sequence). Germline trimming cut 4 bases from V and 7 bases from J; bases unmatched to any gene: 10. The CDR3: CASSPSWTSGGANEQFF. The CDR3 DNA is TGTGCCAGCAGCCCTTCCTGGACTAGCGGGGGAGCTAATGAGCAGTTCTTC.